One sample yielded the 14 T cell receptor beta chains listed below, sequenced in a study of CD8+ T cells in alopecia areata. Reverse transcription of extracted RNA yielded cDNA, which provided the sequencing template. TCRdb's table, derived via immunoSEQ multiplex PCR, lists solely in-frame clones and lacks some. The sample holds about 12,000 clones, roughly three fifths seen once. Samples from alopecia areata patients were lesional scalp punch biopsies and peripheral blood. What was sequenced was skin. These receptors were obtained from a human donor with alopecia areata.

This clone was observed a handful of times. The rearrangement joins TRBV6-5 to TRBJ1-2; TRBD1 agrees at 10 bases. Germline CDR1 MNHEY, CDR2 SVGAGI. The CDR3 length is 15 residues. The J segment lost 4 bases and the V segment lost 2 bases, leaving 4 bases of the junction unmatched. Here the CDR3 DNA reads TGTGCCAGCAGTTACCCGGGGACAGGGGTCTATGGCTACACCTTC. Protein sequence: CASSYPGTGVYGYTF.

The rearrangement uses TRBV2 and TRBJ2-7, with 8 positions matching TRBD1. The length of the CDR3 is 14 residues. The junction had 6 bases not matched to a gene; V was cut back by 6 bases and J by 2 bases. From germline, CDR1 is SNHLY and CDR2 FYNNEI. The CDR3 bases are TGTGCCAGCAGCGATAGGACAGGGACCTACGAGCAGTACTTC. This sequence encodes CASSDRTGTYEQYF.

This chain links TRBV15 with TRBJ1-6; D not certain. Germline assignment: CDR1 LNHNV and CDR2 YYDKDF (reference sequence). Trimming pared 5 bases from V and 7 bases from J, leaving 9 bases between. The CDR3 covers 13 residues. CDR3 loop: CATSDDRNSPLHF. For the CDR3, the DNA is TGTGCCACCAGCGACGACCGCAATTCACCCCTCCACTTT. Using reference TRBV15 and TRBJ1-6 for the parts outside the CDR3, the full variable domain is DAMVIQNPRYQVTQFGKPVTLSCSQTLNHNVMYWYQQKSSQAPKLLFHYYDKDFNNEADTPDNFQSRRPNTSFCFLDIRSPGLGDTAMYLCATSDDRNSPLHFGNGTRLTVT.

The V gene is TRBV7-2, the J gene TRBJ2-1, with D possibly TRBD1 on 6 matching bases. In germline, CDR1 is SGHTA, CDR2 FQGNSA. The CDR3 is made up of 15 amino acids. V was clipped by 1 base and J by 4 bases, with 11 bases between them. CDR3 sequence reads: CASSLVWDTYNEQFF. The CDR3 DNA reads TGTGCCAGCAGCTTAGTGTGGGACACGTACAATGAGCAGTTCTTC.

This chain connects TRBV27 to TRBJ2-1; 8 bases fit TRBD2. The CDR3 sequence is 15 residues long. J lost 7 bases, V lost 5 bases, and 10 bases had no gene match. Germline CDR1 MNHEY, CDR2 SMNVEV (reference sequence). CDR3 residues: CASSPGGGPINEQFF. CDR3 DNA sequence: TGTGCCAGCAGTCCGGGCGGGGGGCCAATAAATGAGCAGTTCTTC.

The chain recombines TRBV6-5 with TRBJ1-1; D is undetermined. Germline V gene sequence: CDR1 MNHEY, CDR2 SVGAGI. This CDR3 has 14 residues. Trimming took off 6 bases at V and 2 bases at J, with 13 bases between the two ends. The CDR3 loop reads CASSGPSVNTEAFF. In DNA form, the CDR3 reads TGTGCCAGCAGCGGACCGAGCGTAAACACTGAAGCTTTCTTT.

In its sample, this clone was seen a few times. The chain couples TRBV5-1 to TRBJ2-6; 9 bases match TRBD1. Looked up from germline, CDR1 is SGHRS and CDR2 is YFSETQ. CDR3 length: 18 amino acids. Trimming at V came to 0 bases and at J to 3 bases, leaving 7 bases not matched to a gene. The CDR3 loop reads CASSLEGQGPYGANVLTF. The CDR3 DNA reads TGCGCCAGCAGCTTGGAGGGACAGGGTCCTTATGGGGCCAACGTCCTGACTTTC.

This chain connects TRBV28 to TRBJ2-1; weak D call: TRBD2 (6 bases). Germline loops: CDR1 MDHEN, CDR2 SYDVKM. The CDR3 consists of 15 residues. Trimming stripped 5 bases from V and 2 bases from J, with 13 bases between. CDR3 in amino acids: CASSRYSGTYNEQFF. For the CDR3, the DNA is TGTGCCAGCAGTAGATATAGCGGTACCTACAATGAGCAGTTCTTC. Full variable domain (missing parts from reference TRBV28 and TRBJ2-1): DVKVTQSSRYLVKRTGEKVFLECVQDMDHENMFWYRQDPGLGLRLIYFSYDVKMKEKGDIPEGYSVSREKKERFSLILESASTNQTSMYLCASSRYSGTYNEQFFGPGTRLTVL.

The genes are TRBV28 and TRBJ2-3, with 13 bases aligning to TRBD2. The trim removed 6 bases at V and 0 bases at J, leaving 12 bases unmatched. The CDR3 spans 19 residues. Germline V gene lookup returns CDR1 MDHEN and CDR2 SYDVKM. The CDR3 DNA sequence: TGTGCCAGCAGATCCAACTTACTAGCGGGAGGGCCGAGCACAGATACGCAGTATTTT. It is translated as CASRSNLLAGGPSTDTQYF.

This rearrangement joins TRBV7-6 to TRBJ2-5, with 7 bases identical to TRBD1. The CDR3 sequence is 13 residues long. CDR1 SGHVS and CDR2 FNYEAQ come from the germline V gene. Losses at the gene ends were 5 bases for V and 5 bases for J; bases not matched to a gene: 5. Written as DNA, the CDR3 is TGTGCCAGCAGCAGGGACAGTTGGGAGACCCAGTACTTC. Its protein is CASSRDSWETQYF. Using reference TRBV7-6 and TRBJ2-5 for the parts outside the CDR3, the full variable domain is GAGVSQSPRYKVTKRGQDVALRCDPISGHVSLYWYRQALGQGPEFLTYFNYEAQQDKSGLPNDRFSAERPEGSISTLTIQRTEQRDSAMYRCASSRDSWETQYFGPGTRLLVL.

The sample holds a few counts of this clone. The chain recombines TRBV7-2 with TRBJ1-2, with D perhaps TRBD1 (6 bases). V lost 1 base to trimming and J lost 5 bases, with 14 bases between them. This CDR3 spans 15 amino acids. Per germline, CDR1 SGHTA and CDR2 FQGNSA. The CDR3 here is CASSLDYQGLYGYTF. Written as DNA, the CDR3 is TGTGCCAGCAGCTTAGATTACCAGGGGCTATATGGCTACACCTTC.

This chain links TRBV4-2 with TRBJ2-1, with 13 bases aligning to TRBD2. Per germline, CDR1 LGHNA and CDR2 YNFKEQ. The CDR3 consists of 14 residues. With 0 bases clipped from V and 10 bases from J, the junction kept 0 bases outside the gene matches. CDR3 amino acids: CASSQELAGGEQFF. The CDR3 DNA reads as TGTGCCAGCAGCCAAGAACTAGCGGGGGGGGAGCAGTTCTTC.

This clone was observed a handful of times. This chain uses TRBV7-2 with TRBJ2-3; 9 nucleotides line up with TRBD2. The CDR3 sequence is 16 residues long. V was clipped by 0 bases and J by 6 bases; unmatched bases: 7. Germline CDR1 is SGHTA and CDR2 is FQGNSA. CDR3 sequence (DNA): TGTGCCAGCAGCTTAGCGGCGGGAGGGCCTTGGGATACGCAGTATTTT. Translating gives CASSLAAGGPWDTQYF.

This clone was seen only a few times. V gene TRBV7-2 combines with J gene TRBJ2-7; D might be TRBD2 (5 bases). This CDR3 comprises 15 residues. Germline V gene lookup returns CDR1 SGHTA and CDR2 FQGNSA. The V end was cut by 1 base, the J end by 0 bases, with 10 bases between. In DNA form, the CDR3 reads TGTGCCAGCAGCTTAGTTCTGGGGAGCTCCTACGAGCAGTACTTC. Translation: CASSLVLGSSYEQYF.